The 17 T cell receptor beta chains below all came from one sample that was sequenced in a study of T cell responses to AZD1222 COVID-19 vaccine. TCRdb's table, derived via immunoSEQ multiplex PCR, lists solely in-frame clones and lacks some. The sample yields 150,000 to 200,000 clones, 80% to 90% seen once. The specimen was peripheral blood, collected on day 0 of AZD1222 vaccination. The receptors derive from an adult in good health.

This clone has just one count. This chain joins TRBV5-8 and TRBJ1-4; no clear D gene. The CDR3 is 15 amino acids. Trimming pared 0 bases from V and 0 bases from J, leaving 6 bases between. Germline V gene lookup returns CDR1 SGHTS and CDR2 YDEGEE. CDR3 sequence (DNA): TGTGCCAGCAGCTTGGTTCGAGCAACTAATGAAAAACTGTTTTTT. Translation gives CASSLVRATNEKLFF.

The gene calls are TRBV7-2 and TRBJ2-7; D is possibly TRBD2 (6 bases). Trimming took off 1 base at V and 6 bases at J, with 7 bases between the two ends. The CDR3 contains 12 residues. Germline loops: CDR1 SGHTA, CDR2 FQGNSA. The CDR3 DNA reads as TGTGCCAGCAGCTTAGGACTAGGCGAGCAGTACTTC. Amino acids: CASSLGLGEQYF.

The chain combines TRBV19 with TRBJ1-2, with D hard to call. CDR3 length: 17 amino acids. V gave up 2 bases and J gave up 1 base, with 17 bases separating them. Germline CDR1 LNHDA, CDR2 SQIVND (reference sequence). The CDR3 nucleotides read TGTGCCAGTAGTATATCGGCAGGTGAAGAGGGTAACTATGGCTACACCTTC. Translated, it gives CASSISAGEEGNYGYTF. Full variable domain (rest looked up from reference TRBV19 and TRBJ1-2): DGGITQSPKYLFRKEGQNVTLSCEQNLNHDAMYWYRQDPGQGLRLIYYSQIVNDFQKGDIAEGYSVSREKKESFPLTVTSAQKNPTAFYLCASSISAGEEGNYGYTFGSGTRLTVV.

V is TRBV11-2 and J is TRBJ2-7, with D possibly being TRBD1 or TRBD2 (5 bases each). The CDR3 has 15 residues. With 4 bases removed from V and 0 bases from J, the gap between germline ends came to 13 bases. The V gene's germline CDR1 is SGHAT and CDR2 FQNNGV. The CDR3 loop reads CASSSTGTDSYEQYF. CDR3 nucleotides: TGTGCCAGCAGCTCAACCGGGACGGACTCCTACGAGCAGTACTTC.

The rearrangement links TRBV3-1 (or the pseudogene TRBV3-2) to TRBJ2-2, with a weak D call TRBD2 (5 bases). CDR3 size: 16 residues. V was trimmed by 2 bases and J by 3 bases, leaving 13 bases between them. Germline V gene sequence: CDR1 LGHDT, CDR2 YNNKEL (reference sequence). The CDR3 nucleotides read TGTGCCAGCAGCCAAATTGTTAGCGATGACACCGGGGAGCTGTTTTTT. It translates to CASSQIVSDDTGELFF.

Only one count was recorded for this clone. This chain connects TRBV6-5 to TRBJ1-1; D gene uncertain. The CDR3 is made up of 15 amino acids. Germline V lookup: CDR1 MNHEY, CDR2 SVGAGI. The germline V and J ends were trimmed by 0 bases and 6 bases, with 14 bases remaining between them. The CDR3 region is CASSYSVWGNPEAFF. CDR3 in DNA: TGTGCCAGCAGTTACTCAGTCTGGGGTAACCCTGAAGCTTTCTTT.

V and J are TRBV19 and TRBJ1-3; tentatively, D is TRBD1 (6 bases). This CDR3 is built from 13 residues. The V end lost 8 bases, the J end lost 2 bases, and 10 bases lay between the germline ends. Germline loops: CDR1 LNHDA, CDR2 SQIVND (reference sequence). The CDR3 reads CASQGGPGNTIYF. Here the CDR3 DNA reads TGTGCCAGTCAAGGGGGGCCTGGAAACACCATATATTTT.

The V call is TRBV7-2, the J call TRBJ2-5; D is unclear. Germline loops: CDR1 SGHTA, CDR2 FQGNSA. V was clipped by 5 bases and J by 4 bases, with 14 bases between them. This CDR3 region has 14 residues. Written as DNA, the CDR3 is TGTGCCAGCAGCCCCCGGGCGACCCGAGAGACCCAGTACTTC. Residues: CASSPRATRETQYF.

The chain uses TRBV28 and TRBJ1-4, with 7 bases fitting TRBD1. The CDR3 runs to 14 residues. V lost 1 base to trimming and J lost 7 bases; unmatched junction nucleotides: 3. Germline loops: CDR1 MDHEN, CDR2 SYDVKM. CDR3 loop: CASSLSQGGEKLFF. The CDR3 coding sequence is TGTGCCAGCAGTTTATCCCAGGGGGGTGAAAAACTGTTTTTT.

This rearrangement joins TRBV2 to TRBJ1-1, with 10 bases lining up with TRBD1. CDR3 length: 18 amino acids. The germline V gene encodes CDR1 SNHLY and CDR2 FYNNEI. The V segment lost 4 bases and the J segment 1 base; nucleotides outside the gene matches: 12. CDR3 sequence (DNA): TGTGCCAGCAGTGGGGGGAGACAGGGGGCGTCGCGGAACACTGAAGCTTTCTTT. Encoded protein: CASSGGRQGASRNTEAFF.

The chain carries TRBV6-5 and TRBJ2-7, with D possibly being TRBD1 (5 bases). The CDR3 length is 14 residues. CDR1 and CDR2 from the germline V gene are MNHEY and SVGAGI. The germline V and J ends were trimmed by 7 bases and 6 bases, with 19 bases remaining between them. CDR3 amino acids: CASTTAGIGAEQYF. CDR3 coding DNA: TGTGCCAGCACCACCGCAGGGATAGGTGCCGAGCAGTACTTC.

This CDR3 reads CATSREGWASGGNEQFF. CDR3 DNA sequence: TGTGCCACCAGCAGAGAGGGGTGGGCCTCGGGGGGCAATGAGCAGTTCTTC. The chain couples TRBV15 to TRBJ2-1; 7 bases line up with TRBD2. The germline CDR1 and CDR2 sequences are LNHNV and YYDKDF (reference sequence). The ends lost 0 bases at V and 6 bases at J; junction bases unmatched: 11. The CDR3 spans 17 residues.

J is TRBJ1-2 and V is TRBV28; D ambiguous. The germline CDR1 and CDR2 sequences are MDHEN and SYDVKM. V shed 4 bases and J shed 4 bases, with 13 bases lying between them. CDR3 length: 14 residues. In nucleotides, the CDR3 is TGTGCCAGCAGTTGGGGTGGCTTGAGCTATGGCTACACCTTC. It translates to CASSWGGLSYGYTF.

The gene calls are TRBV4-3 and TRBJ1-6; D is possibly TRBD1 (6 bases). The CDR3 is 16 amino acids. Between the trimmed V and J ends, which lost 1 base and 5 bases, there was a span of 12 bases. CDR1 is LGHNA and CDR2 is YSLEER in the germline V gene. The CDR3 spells CASSQGSGANNSPLHF. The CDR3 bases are TGCGCCAGCAGCCAAGGCTCGGGGGCGAATAATTCACCCCTCCACTTT.

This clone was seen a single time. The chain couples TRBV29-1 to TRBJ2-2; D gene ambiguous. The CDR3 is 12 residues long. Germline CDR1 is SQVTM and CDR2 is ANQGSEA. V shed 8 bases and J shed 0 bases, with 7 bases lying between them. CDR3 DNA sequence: TGCAGCTCTCACGCGAACACCGGGGAGCTGTTTTTT. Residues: CSSHANTGELFF.

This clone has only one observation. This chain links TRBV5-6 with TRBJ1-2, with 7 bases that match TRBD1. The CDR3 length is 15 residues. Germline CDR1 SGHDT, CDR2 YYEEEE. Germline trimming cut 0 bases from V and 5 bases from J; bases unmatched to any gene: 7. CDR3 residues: CASSLVEGANYGYTF. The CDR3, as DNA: TGTGCCAGCAGCTTGGTCGAGGGGGCGAATTATGGCTACACCTTC.

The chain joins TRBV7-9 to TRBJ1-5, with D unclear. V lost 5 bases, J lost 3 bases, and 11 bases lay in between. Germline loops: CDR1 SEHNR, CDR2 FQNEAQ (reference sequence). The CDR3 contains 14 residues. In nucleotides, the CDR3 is TGTGCCAGCAGCCGAGGGTCGAACAATCAGCCCCAGCATTTT. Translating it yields CASSRGSNNQPQHF.